A selection of T cell receptor beta chains follows, all from one sample in a study of cytomegalovirus exposure and HLA in healthy donors. Measured with immunoSEQ multiplex PCR; TCRdb has only the in-frame clones, and not every one. The sample includes about 210,000 clones, about 81% of them seen just once. Sequencing used PBMCs. Source of these receptors: a middle-aged man in good health and CMV-seropositive. CDR3s include the opening cysteine and the closing phenylalanine or tryptophan. D genes are given only for firm matches. Clone size appears in some rows only: once, few, many, or a class for an expanded clone.

.	TRBJ2-1	15	TRBV27	TRBD2	CASSYGASGDNEQFF	TGTGCCAGCAGTTACGGGGCTAGCGGCGACAATGAGCAGTTCTTC
.	TRBJ1-5	16	TRBV5-6	.	CASSSLRTVRGQPQHF	TGTGCCAGCAGCAGTTTGCGGACGGTCCGGGGTCAGCCCCAGCATTTT
.	TRBJ1-2	14	TRBV6-1	.	CASSRAGAAYGYTF	TGTGCCAGCAGCCGAGCAGGGGCGGCCTATGGCTACACCTTC
.	TRBJ2-3	18	TRBV12-5	.	CASGLVIWGESATDTQYF	TGTGCTAGTGGTTTGGTAATTTGGGGGGAGAGTGCGACAGATACGCAGTATTTT
.	TRBJ2-6	16	TRBV27	.	CASSPTTNSGANVLTF	TGTGCCAGCAGCCCAACCACAAACTCTGGGGCCAACGTCCTGACTTTC
.	TRBJ2-7	15	TRBV7-9	.	CASSLGRGTSYEQYF	TGTGCCAGCAGCTTAGGAAGGGGTACTTCCTACGAGCAGTACTTC
.	TRBJ2-7	14	TRBV6-1	.	CASSEEQGFYEQYF	TGTGCCAGCAGTGAAGAACAGGGTTTCTACGAGCAGTACTTC
.	TRBJ1-2	11	TRBV20-1	.	CSAPTLPGYTF	TGCAGTGCGCCGACACTGCCTGGCTACACCTTC
.	TRBJ2-2	14	TRBV29-1	TRBD1	CSVETGGNTGELFF	TGCAGCGTTGAGACAGGGGGGAACACCGGGGAGCTGTTTTTT
.	TRBJ1-1	15	TRBV30	.	CAWRGRRGVVTEAFF	TGTGCCTGGAGGGGGCGCCGGGGGGTAGTAACTGAAGCTTTCTTT
.	TRBJ2-7	15	TRBV6-1	.	CASSEFYGISYEQYF	TGTGCCAGCAGTGAATTTTACGGGATCTCCTACGAGCAGTACTTC
.	TRBJ2-2	16	TRBV27	.	CASSTWTQRNTGELFF	TGTGCCAGCAGTACCTGGACTCAAAGAAACACCGGGGAGCTGTTTTTT
.	TRBJ2-1	14	TRBV5-1	.	CASSSDYSGDEQFF	TGCGCCAGCAGCTCAGACTACTCAGGGGATGAGCAGTTCTTC
.	TRBJ1-5	15	TRBV7-2	TRBD1	CASSPTDRIDQPQHF	TGTGCCAGCAGCCCGACGGACAGGATAGATCAGCCCCAGCATTTT
.	TRBJ2-1	16	TRBV6-5	.	CASSYRPDTLYNEQFF	TGTGCCAGCAGTTACAGGCCCGACACCCTATACAATGAGCAGTTCTTC
.	TRBJ2-7	12	TRBV29-1	.	CSVVLATYEQYF	TGCAGCGTTGTGCTAGCCACCTACGAGCAGTACTTC
.	TRBJ1-4	14	TRBV6-1	TRBD1	CASSEGQGGEKLFF	TGTGCCAGCAGTGAGGGACAGGGGGGTGAAAAACTGTTTTTT
few	TRBJ2-5	13	TRBV27	.	CASSYEGGGTQYF	TGTGCCAGCAGTTACGAGGGAGGGGGGACCCAGTACTTC
.	TRBJ2-3	11	TRBV2	.	CASSVADTQYF	TGTGCCAGCAGTGTCGCAGATACGCAGTATTTT
.	TRBJ2-2	14	TRBV19	.	CASSRQGNTGELFF	TGTGCCAGTAGTCGGCAGGGGAACACCGGGGAGCTGTTTTTT
once	TRBJ2-5	13	TRBV2	.	CASSVWGEETQYF	TGTGCCAGCAGTGTATGGGGGGAAGAGACCCAGTACTTC
.	TRBJ2-3	15	TRBV6-1	TRBD2	CASSIAGGSTDTQYF	TGTGCCAGCAGTATAGCGGGAGGTTCCACAGATACGCAGTATTTT
few	TRBJ2-7	15	TRBV6-5	.	CASSYRGGGIDEQYF	TGTGCCAGCAGTTACCGGGGAGGGGGGATAGACGAGCAGTACTTC
once	TRBJ2-3	12	TRBV14	.	CASSQVGYTQYF	TGTGCCAGCAGCCAAGTCGGGTATACGCAGTATTTT
.	TRBJ1-1	18	TRBV7-8	.	CASSLDPWNRVGNTEAFF	TGTGCCAGCAGCTTAGACCCTTGGAACAGGGTAGGGAACACTGAAGCTTTCTTT
.	TRBJ2-1	18	TRBV27	TRBD2	CASRSTSGAKSSYNEQFF	TGTGCCAGCAGATCGACTAGCGGTGCAAAATCTTCCTACAATGAGCAGTTCTTC
.	TRBJ1-1	16	TRBV19	TRBD1	CASSQAGGILNTEAFF	TGTGCCAGTAGCCAGGCAGGGGGCATCCTCAACACTGAAGCTTTCTTT
.	TRBJ2-3	14	TRBV27	.	CASRASWSTDTQYF	TGTGCCAGTCGGGCTAGCTGGAGCACAGATACGCAGTATTTT
.	TRBJ1-1	14	TRBV4-1	.	CASSQGPPNTEAFF	TGCGCCAGCAGCCAAGGGCCTCCGAACACTGAAGCTTTCTTT
once	TRBJ2-1	15	TRBV10-1	TRBD2	CASSDGGSSYNEQFF	TGCGCCAGCAGTGACGGCGGGAGCTCCTACAATGAGCAGTTCTTC
.	TRBJ1-2	16	TRBV10-3	TRBD1	CAISAPPTGLNYGYTF	TGTGCCATCAGTGCCCCACCGACAGGGCTCAACTATGGCTACACCTTC
.	TRBJ2-3	15	TRBV27	TRBD2	CASSLSGRGTDTQYF	TGTGCCAGCAGTTTATCGGGGAGGGGAACAGATACGCAGTATTTT
.	TRBJ1-2	14	TRBV4-1	TRBD1	CASSQDQGAGGYTF	TGCGCCAGCAGCCAAGATCAGGGGGCGGGTGGCTACACCTTC
.	TRBJ2-1	16	TRBV23-1	TRBD1	CASSHIDRGPYNEQFF	TGCGCCAGCAGTCACATAGACAGGGGGCCTTACAATGAGCAGTTCTTC
.	TRBJ1-2	15	TRBV28	.	CASSLSVVRLDGYTF	TGTGCCAGCAGTTTATCGGTTGTCAGGCTTGATGGCTACACCTTC
.	TRBJ1-2	15	TRBV5-8	TRBD1	CASSRGQEINYGYTF	TGTGCCAGCAGCAGAGGACAGGAGATTAACTATGGCTACACCTTC
few	TRBJ1-5	15	TRBV19	.	CASSIRDRLNQPQHF	TGTGCCAGTAGTATCCGAGACAGGTTGAATCAGCCCCAGCATTTT
.	TRBJ2-1	13	TRBV6-5	.	CASSTPGRREQFF	TGTGCCAGCAGTACCCCGGGCCGGAGGGAGCAGTTCTTC
.	TRBJ2-2	15	TRBV7-6	.	CASSLVQGNTGELFF	TGTGCCAGCAGCTTAGTTCAGGGAAACACCGGGGAGCTGTTTTTT